This TCR beta chain is from a study of T cell changes during pregnancy in multiple sclerosis. Libraries were prepared by immunoSEQ multiplex PCR; TCRdb keeps only in-frame clonotypes and omits some of them. The table records nearly 60,000 clones, about 90% of them present only once. Trimming cost V 2 bases and J 5 bases; bases outside gene matches: 7. This CDR3 region has 15 residues. Germline V lookup: CDR1 SGHNT, CDR2 YYREEE (reference sequence). The source material was CD4+ T cells from peripheral blood mononuclear cells, sampled after pregnancy. The chain carries TRBV5-4 and TRBJ2-1; TRBD1 aligns across 7 bases. The source of this sequence is a female donor in good health, enrolled as a control in a pregnancy study. The CDR3 here is CASSLTGVNDNEQFF. CDR3 DNA sequence: TGTGCCAGCAGCTTAACAGGGGTTAATGACAATGAGCAGTTCTTC. The full variable domain, rest sourced from reference TRBV5-4 and TRBJ2-1, is ETGVTQSPTHLIKTRGQQVTLRCSSQSGHNTVSWYQQALGQGPQFIFQYYREEENGRGNFPPRFSGLQFPNYSSELNVNALELDDSALYLCASSLTGVNDNEQFFGPGTRLTVL.